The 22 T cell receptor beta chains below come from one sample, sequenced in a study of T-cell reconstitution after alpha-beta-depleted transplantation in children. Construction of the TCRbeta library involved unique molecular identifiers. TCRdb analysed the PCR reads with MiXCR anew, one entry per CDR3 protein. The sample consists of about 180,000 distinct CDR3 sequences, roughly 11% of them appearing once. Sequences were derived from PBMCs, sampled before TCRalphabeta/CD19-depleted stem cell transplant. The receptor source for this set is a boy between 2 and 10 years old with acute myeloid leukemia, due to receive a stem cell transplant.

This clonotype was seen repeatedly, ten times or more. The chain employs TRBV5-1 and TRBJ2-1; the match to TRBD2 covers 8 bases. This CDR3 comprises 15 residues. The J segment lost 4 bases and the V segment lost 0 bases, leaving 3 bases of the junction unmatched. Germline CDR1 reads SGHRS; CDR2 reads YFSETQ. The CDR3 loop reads CASSLAASGYNEQFF. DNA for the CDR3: TGCGCCAGCAGCTTGGCGGCTAGCGGGTACAATGAGCAGTTCTTC.

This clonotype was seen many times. The CDR3: CAIRTNYGYTF. CDR3 DNA sequence: TGTGCCATCAGAACCAACTATGGCTACACCTTC. This chain connects TRBV10-3 to TRBJ1-2; D is uncertain. The germline V and J ends were trimmed by 6 bases and 2 bases, with 4 bases remaining between them. The CDR3 is 11 residues long. CDR1 and CDR2 from the germline V gene are ENHRY and SYGVKD.

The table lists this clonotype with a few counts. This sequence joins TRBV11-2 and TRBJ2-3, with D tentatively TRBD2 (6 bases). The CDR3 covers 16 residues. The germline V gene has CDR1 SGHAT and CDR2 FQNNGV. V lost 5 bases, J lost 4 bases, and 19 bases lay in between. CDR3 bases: TGTGCCAGCAGCCTCCACGGCGGGATGGAGGCAGATACGCAGTATTTT. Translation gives CASSLHGGMEADTQYF. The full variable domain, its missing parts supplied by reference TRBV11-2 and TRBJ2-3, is EAGVAQSPRYKIIEKRQSVAFWCNPISGHATLYWYQQILGQGPKLLIQFQNNGVVDDSQLPKDRFSAERLKGVDSTLKIQPAKLEDSAVYLCASSLHGGMEADTQYFGPGTRLTVL.

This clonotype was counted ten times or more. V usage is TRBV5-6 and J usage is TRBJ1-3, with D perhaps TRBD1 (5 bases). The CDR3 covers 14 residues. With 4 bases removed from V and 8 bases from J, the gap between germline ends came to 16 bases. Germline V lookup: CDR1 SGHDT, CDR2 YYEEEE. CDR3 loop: CASSMGLPGDTIYF. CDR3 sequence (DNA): TGTGCCAGCAGCATGGGGCTCCCTGGGGACACCATATATTTT.

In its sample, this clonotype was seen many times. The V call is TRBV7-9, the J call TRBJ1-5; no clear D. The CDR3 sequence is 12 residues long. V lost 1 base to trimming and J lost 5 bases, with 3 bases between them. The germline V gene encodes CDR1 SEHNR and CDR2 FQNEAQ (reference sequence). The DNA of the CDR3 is TGTGCCAGCAGCTTAGGCCATCAGCCCCAGCATTTT. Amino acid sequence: CASSLGHQPQHF.

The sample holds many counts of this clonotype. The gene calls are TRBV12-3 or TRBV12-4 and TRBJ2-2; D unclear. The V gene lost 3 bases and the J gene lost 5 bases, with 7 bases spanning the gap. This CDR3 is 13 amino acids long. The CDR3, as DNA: TGTGCCAGCAGTTTTTACACTACCGGGGAGCTGTTTTTT. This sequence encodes CASSFYTTGELFF.

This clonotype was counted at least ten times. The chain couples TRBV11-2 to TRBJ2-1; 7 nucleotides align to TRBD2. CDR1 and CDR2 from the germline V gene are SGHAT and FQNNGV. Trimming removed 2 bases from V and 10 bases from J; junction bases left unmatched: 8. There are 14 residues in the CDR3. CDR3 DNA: TGTGCCAGCAGCTTATACGGACTAGGGATCGAGCAGTTCTTC. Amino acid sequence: CASSLYGLGIEQFF.

CDR3 nucleotide sequence: TGTGCCAGCAGCCCCAATGGCGGGCAAGAGACCCAGTACTTC. Protein sequence: CASSPNGGQETQYF. The rearrangement joins TRBV7-3 to TRBJ2-5; D is possibly TRBD2 (5 bases). Trimming cost V 5 bases and J 2 bases, with 12 bases left between them. Germline V gene data show CDR1 as SGHTA and CDR2 as FQGTGA. The CDR3 extends over 14 amino acids.

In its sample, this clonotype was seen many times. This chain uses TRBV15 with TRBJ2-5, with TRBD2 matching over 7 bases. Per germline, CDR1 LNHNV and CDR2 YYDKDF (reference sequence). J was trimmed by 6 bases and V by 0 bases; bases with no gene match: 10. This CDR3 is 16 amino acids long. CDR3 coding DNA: TGTGCCACCAGCAGAGATCGGGGGGATAAGGACAAGACCCAGTACTTC. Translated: CATSRDRGDKDKTQYF.

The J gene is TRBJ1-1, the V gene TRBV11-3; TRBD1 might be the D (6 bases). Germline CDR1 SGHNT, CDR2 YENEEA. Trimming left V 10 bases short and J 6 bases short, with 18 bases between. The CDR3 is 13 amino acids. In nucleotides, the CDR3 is TGTGCCATCCCCGACAGGCGGGACCCTGAAGCTTTCTTT. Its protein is CAIPDRRDPEAFF.

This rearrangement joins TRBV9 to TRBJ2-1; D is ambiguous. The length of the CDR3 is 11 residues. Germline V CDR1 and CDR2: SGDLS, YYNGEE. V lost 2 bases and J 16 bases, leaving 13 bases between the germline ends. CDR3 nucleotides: TGTGCCAGCAGCGTTGGGCGAGGTCTTTTCTTC. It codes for CASSVGRGLFF.

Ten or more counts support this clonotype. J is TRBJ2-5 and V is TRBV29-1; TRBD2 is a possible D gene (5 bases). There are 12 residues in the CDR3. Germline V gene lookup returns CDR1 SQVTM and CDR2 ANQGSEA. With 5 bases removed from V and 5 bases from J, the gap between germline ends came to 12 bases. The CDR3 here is CSVRGGGETQYF. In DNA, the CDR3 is TGCAGCGTTCGTGGAGGCGGGGAGACCCAGTACTTC.

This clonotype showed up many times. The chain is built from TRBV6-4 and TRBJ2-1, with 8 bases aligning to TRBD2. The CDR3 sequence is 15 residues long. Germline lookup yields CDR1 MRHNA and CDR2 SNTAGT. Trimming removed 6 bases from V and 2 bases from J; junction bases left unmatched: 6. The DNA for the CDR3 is TGTGCCAGCAGCGAGCTAGCGGGCCCCTACAATGAGCAGTTCTTC. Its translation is CASSELAGPYNEQFF.

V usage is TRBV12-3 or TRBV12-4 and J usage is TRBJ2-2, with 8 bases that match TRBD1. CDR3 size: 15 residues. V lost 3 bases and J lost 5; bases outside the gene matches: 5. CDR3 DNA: TGTGCCAGCAGTTTGAGACAGGGGAGAACCGGGGAGCTGTTTTTT. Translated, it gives CASSLRQGRTGELFF.

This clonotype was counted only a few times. This CDR3 is CSVATGTGNQPQHF. The CDR3 DNA reads TGCAGCGTCGCGACAGGGACTGGCAATCAGCCCCAGCATTTT. The chain carries TRBV29-1 and TRBJ1-5; 7 bases fit TRBD1. This CDR3 contains 14 residues. CDR1 SQVTM and CDR2 ANQGSEA come from the germline V gene. V lost 6 bases and J lost 2; bases outside the gene matches: 7.

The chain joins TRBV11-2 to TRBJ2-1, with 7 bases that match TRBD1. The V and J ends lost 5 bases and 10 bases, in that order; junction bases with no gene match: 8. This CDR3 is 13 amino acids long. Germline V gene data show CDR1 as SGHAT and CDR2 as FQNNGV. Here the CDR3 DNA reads TGTGCCAGCAGCCCGGGGAGAGGGGGCGAGCAGTTCTTC. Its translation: CASSPGRGGEQFF. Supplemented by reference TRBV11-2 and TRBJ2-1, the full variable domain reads EAGVAQSPRYKIIEKRQSVAFWCNPISGHATLYWYQQILGQGPKLLIQFQNNGVVDDSQLPKDRFSAERLKGVDSTLKIQPAKLEDSAVYLCASSPGRGGEQFFGPGTRLTVL.

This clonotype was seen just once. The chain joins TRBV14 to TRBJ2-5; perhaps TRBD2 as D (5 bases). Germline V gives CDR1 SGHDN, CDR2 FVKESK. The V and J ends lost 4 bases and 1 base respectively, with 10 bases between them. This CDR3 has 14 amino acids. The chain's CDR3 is CASSPRGSQETQYF. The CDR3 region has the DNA TGTGCCAGCAGCCCTAGAGGGAGCCAAGAGACCCAGTACTTC.

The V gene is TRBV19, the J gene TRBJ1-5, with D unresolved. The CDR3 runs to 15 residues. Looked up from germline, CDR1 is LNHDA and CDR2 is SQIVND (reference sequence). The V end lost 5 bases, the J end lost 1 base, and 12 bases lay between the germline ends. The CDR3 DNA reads TGTGCCAGTAGTCCGTTAGTAGGAAGCAATCAGCCCCAGCATTTT. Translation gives CASSPLVGSNQPQHF.

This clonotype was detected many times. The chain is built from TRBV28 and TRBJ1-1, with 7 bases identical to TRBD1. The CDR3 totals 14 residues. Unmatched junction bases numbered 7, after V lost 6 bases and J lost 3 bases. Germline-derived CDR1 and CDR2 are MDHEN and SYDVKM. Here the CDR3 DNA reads TGTGCCAGCAGGACAGGGAGGGTGTACACTGAAGCTTTCTTT. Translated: CASRTGRVYTEAFF.

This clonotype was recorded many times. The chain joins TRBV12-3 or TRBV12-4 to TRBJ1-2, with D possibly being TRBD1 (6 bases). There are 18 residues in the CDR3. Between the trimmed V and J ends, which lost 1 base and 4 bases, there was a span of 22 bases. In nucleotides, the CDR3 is TGTGCCAGCAGTTTAGAGGGGGGTCTTCGGCAAACCCTCTATGGCTACACCTTC. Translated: CASSLEGGLRQTLYGYTF.

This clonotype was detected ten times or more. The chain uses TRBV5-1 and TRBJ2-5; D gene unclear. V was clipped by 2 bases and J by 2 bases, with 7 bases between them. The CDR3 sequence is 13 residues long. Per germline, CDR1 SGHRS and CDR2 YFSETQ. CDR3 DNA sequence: TGCGCCAGCAGCTTTTTGGGGCAAGAGACCCAGTACTTC. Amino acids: CASSFLGQETQYF.

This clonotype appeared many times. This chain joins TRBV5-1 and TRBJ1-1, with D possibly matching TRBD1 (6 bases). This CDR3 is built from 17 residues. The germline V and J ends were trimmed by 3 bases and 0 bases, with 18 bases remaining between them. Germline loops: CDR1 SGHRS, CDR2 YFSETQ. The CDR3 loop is CASSYLGRGFLNTEAFF. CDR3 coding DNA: TGCGCCAGCAGCTACCTTGGCAGGGGCTTTTTGAACACTGAAGCTTTCTTT.